This T cell receptor (beta chain) was sequenced in a study of cytomegalovirus exposure and HLA in healthy donors (dated by TCRdb to the late 2010s). With regard to the full study: According to an earlier analysis of around 600 of the donors, about 179 million T cells yielded roughly 110 million unique TCR beta sequences and 276 Gb of sequence data. The later analysis used no new phenotypic data to find candidate immune exposures, relying instead on TCR beta sequences and their occurrence across donors. In a later analysis, previously published TCR beta repertoires from 600 to 850 donors were re-analyzed and high-resolution HLA genotyping was added so that TCR occurrence patterns could be studied. Among 300 to 450 genotyped donors of the cohort, an average of around 240,000 unique TCR beta nucleotide sequences were sequenced per donor, around a sixth of them non-productive. High-throughput TCR immunosequencing, statistical association of individual TCRs with disease status, and machine learning were combined to predict cytomegalovirus infection status. Every repertoire in the discovery cohort had been generated on one and the same sequencing platform. Of the 300 to 500 genotyped donors, over 80% were placed in the genetic ancestry cluster associated with self-reported Caucasian donors. The number of donors typed differed by locus, with roughly 629-640 for A, B, C, DRB1 and DQB1, more than 500 for DQA1, about 610 for DPA1, and 450 to 480 for DPB1. Both class I and class II loci were covered by HLA typing, at four-digit resolution. The study profiled the T cell repertoires of 500 to 800 subjects by immunosequencing and related them to cytomegalovirus serostatus. To decide whether each TCR beta V gene segment behaved as functional or pseudogenic, an earlier analysis of fewer than 750 of the donors relied on high-throughput TCR beta sequencing. Besides the first cohort of more than 650 subjects, a separate validation cohort made up of roughly 130 different subjects was used. In a later genetic analysis, genome-wide SNP genotypes for about three fifths of the 666 donors were used, and that subset was treated as a discovery cohort. Roughly 300 gigabases of sequencing data and 78 million or so unique TCR sequences were included in an early release covering several hundred HLA-typed donors. Donor age, sex, ethnicity and CMV serostatus were compiled together with the repertoire data. A handful of DR-DQ haplotypes were handled as single units for association and clustering because linkage in the cohort was strong. The study was designed to test whether signatures of past pathogen exposure could be identified by cataloging public T cell receptors.

The germline V gene sets CDR1 to MNHEY and CDR2 to SVGAGI. From the cysteine up to the phenylalanine, the CDR3 has a length of 14 residues. CDR3 DNA is the only sequence kept; it has 42 bases, read in frame from the first base. The germline V and J ends show losses of 8 bases and 9 bases respectively, and no gene match explains 13 bases of the junction. The cohort comprised hundreds of healthy bone marrow donors. At the time of sampling, all cohort members were nominally healthy, though unrecorded immune exposures were likely present. The donor tested CMV seronegative and was one of the 352 seronegative cohort members. A peripheral blood sample was provided by each donor, and peripheral blood mononuclear cells were used for TCR beta sequencing. Genomic DNA extraction from the blood cell samples was performed with the Qiagen DNeasy Blood Extraction Kit. As regards this clone: It lacks a known antigen. Other DNA sequences in this sample translate to the same CDR3.

Library preparation was by the immunoSEQ multiplex PCR assay. For the multiplex PCR, a mixture combining 60 forward primers for TCR Vbeta segments and 13 reverse primers for TCR Jbeta segments was used. The CDR3 region of rearranged TCR beta genes was amplified from genomic DNA by a multiplex PCR assay. On the Illumina HiSeq System, the amplified TCR beta libraries were sequenced as 87-base-pair reads. The source study handled its data this way. A later analysis counted 65 million to 90 million unique TCR beta chains across the 650 to 700 repertoires, and some 11 million of these chains were shared by at least two donors. Raw reads were error-corrected and collapsed into unique sequences with a nearest-neighbor algorithm that merged closely related sequences to remove PCR and sequencing errors. CDR3 sequences were aligned to IMGT reference sequences to assign V, D and J gene segments. Each retained sequence needed at least a six-nucleotide match to both a V gene segment and a J gene segment. Rearrangements were called productive when the CDR3 lacked stop codons and stayed in frame with V and J; all others were non-productive. CDR3 was defined according to IMGT convention as the region running from the second conserved V-encoded cysteine to the conserved J-encoded phenylalanine. The earlier analysis of approximately 500 of the donors excluded sequences that lacked an unambiguous match to a single V gene segment. An earlier analysis of a few hundred of the donors classified V segments as functional when productive rearrangements were above 56.7% and as segregating when the standard deviation between donors was above 5%. A statistical classification framework was developed to diagnose cytomegalovirus status using the catalog of TCR beta chain sequences. In a later analysis, TCR nucleotide sequences were compared against IMGT/GENE-DB human TR gene sequences so that V and J genes could be assigned. The TCRdist pipeline was used in a later analysis to assign CDR3 sequences and most-parsimonious VDJ recombination scenarios. A later analysis defined each TCR beta chain by its CDR3 amino acid sequence plus V-gene family, and excluded reads lacking a unique V-gene family. As a way to deal with suspected cross-contamination and a sequencing artifact, a later analysis dropped 450 to 600 nucleotide sequences that were highly shared and had low generation probability. In a later analysis, a clonal expansion index was calculated for each public chain from normalized within-repertoire ranks of inferred template counts. A later analysis computed generation probabilities with a VDJ recombination model fitted to out-of-frame rearrangements, and checked the results against IGoR. In a later analysis, hypergeometric tests were used to score TCR-TCR, TCR-HLA and TCR-CMV co-occurrence, with a repertoire-size bias correction applied to TCR pairs. A later analysis estimated false discovery rates by permuting HLA or CMV assignments 20 times. A later analysis grouped co-occurring TCRs with DBSCAN, adding TCRdist sequence similarity when clustering within HLA-allele-positive subsets. For co-occurrence clustering, repertoires with fewer than 30,000 or more than 120,000 public chains were excluded, along with a handful of repertoires with anomalous nucleotide sharing. The immuneACCESS repertoire file appears here via TCRdb, limited to in-frame rearrangements. These files lack a portion of the clones; in checked studies, under half of the deficit traces to unresolved V genes, and the cause of the others is not known. V and J calls and clone size are as listed in that table; D and trimming were resolved from the DNA. In this sample's table one finds about 150,000 clones. In total, the top ten clones hold around 1.6% of the sample.

Study-wide conclusions, independent of this receptor: The study listed approximately 150 TCR beta chains as associated with cytomegalovirus. CMV serostatus was the only immune exposure information available for the cohort. In a later genetic analysis, a missense DCLRE1C variant was associated with V-gene and J-gene trimming of TCR beta chains, and the association was replicated in an independent cohort. A further reported finding was that TCR beta sequences accurately predicted the HLA-A and HLA-B alleles for most subjects in the first cohort. Specific HLA alleles were associated with 18,000 or so TCR beta sequences at a false discovery rate of 0.05 in a later analysis. The earlier analysis of around 600 of the donors excluded fewer than 20 rarely observed V segments, including chromosome 9 orphons, because counts were too low. Cytomegalovirus status was reported to be diagnosed by the classifier with high specificity and sensitivity in both the original and validation cohorts. In a later analysis, the rate of TCR association differed among HLA loci, with DRB1 alleles having the most associated TCRs and HLA-C alleles having the fewest. A cluster of highly shared sequence variants was judged likely to be a technical artifact of the sequencing pipeline. An earlier analysis of 587 of the donors showed that most TCR beta V segments appeared in productive rearrangements either about 87% or about 30% of the time, which broadly matched IMGT annotations. Because HLA typing was missing for some donors at each locus, association tests included only the typed subset. It was suggested by the authors that the approach could potentially be generalized to other disease states and immunological phenotypes. Assigning TCR associations to individual alleles was difficult when HLA alleles, especially DR and DQ, strongly co-occurred. A later analysis found that most CMV-associated TCR beta chains appeared HLA-restricted, with HLA associations seemingly driven largely by CMV exposure. Compared with equally common non-associated chains, HLA-associated TCR beta chains in a later analysis were more clonally expanded and had lower generation probabilities. In this cohort, only TCR beta chains were sequenced, and detectable features were limited by the absence of alpha or paired-chain data. Several of the top co-occurrence clusters appeared to be linked to parvovirus B19, influenza, CMV and Epstein-Barr virus, according to a later analysis. Compared with the roughly 710-donor mean, donors in an Asian-associated ancestry cluster had fewer N-insertions in productive TCRs, according to a later genetic analysis. In vitro tests confirmed that three of the cytomegalovirus-associated TCR beta chains recognize cytomegalovirus antigens. Linkage disequilibrium might explain the correlated functional status among segregating V segments, but an unknown experimental factor could not be ruled out. Roughly uniform sequencing depth across donors was assumed in presence/absence analyses, although this assumption may not hold. Some IMGT-functional V segments, including TRBV6-2 and TRBV6-3, could not be told apart with the 87-base-pair reads, so those segments were excluded. While some public TCRs were present in many individuals, most TCR sequences turned up only very rarely across donors.

The sequence was collected from a woman aged 45-65 years in good health and CMV-seronegative. This chain joins TRBV6-5 to TRBJ2-1; the junction holds 7 bases that match TRBD2. The sequenced material came from PBMCs. The DNA is as follows: TGTGCCAGCTCAGCCCCGGGGGAGGGAAGTGAGCAGTTCTTC. This is translated as CASSAPGEGSEQFF.